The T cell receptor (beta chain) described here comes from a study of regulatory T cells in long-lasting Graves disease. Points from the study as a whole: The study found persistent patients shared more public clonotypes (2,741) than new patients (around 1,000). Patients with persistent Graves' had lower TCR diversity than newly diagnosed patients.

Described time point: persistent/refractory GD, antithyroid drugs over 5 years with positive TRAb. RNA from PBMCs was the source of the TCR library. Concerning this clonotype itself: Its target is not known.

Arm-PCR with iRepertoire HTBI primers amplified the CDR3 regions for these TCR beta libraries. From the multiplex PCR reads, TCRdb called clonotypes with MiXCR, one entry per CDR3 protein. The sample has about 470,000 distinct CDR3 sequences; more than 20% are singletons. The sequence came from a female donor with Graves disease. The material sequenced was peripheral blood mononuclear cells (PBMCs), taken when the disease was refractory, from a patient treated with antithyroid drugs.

The CDR3 spells CASSLEGTGLFREKLFF. The CDR3 nucleotides are TGTGCCAGCAGCTTAGAAGGGACAGGGCTGTTTCGTGAAAAACTGTTTTTT. The rearrangement joins TRBV7-8 to TRBJ1-4; 9 nucleotides align to TRBD1. Germline V gene lookup returns CDR1 SGHVS and CDR2 FQNEAQ. V lost 1 base and J lost 7; bases outside the gene matches: 10. The CDR3 totals 17 residues.